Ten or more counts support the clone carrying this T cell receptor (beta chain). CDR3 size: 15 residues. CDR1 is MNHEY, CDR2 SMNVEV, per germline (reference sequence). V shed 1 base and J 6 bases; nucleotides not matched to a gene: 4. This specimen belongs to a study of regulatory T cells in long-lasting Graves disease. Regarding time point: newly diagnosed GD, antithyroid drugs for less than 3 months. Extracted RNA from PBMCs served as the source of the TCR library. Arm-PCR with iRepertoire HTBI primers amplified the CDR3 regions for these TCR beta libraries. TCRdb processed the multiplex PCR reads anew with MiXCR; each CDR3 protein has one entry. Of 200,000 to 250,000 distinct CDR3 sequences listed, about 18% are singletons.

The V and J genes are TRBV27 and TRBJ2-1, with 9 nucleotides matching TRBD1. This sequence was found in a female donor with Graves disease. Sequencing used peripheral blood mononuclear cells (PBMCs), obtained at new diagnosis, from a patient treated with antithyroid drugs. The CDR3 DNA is TGTGCCAGCAGTTTATGGGGACAGGGAGGCAATGAGCAGTTCTTC. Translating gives CASSLWGQGGNEQFF.